Listed below are T cell receptor beta chains from one sample, sequenced in a study of blood T cell repertoires in COVID-19. The table came from immunoSEQ multiplex PCR; TCRdb's copy has only in-frame clones and leaves some out. The table has 85,000 to 130,000 clones, about 79% seen once. The sample was peripheral blood. The receptors were gathered from a woman older than 75 with active or convalescent COVID-19. CDR3s include the opening cysteine and the closing phenylalanine or tryptophan.

TRBJ1-1 | TRBV30 | CAWRTSGSTEAFF
TRBJ2-7 | TRBV3-1/TRBV3-2 | CASSQGTSGRLGEQYF
TRBJ1-1 | TRBV5-4 | CASSPQGFTEAFF
TRBJ1-4 | TRBV5-1 | CASSGGLVNEKLFF
TRBJ1-2 | TRBV5-4 | CASSSGLDRQNYGYTF
TRBJ2-2 | TRBV7-9 | CASSETGYTGELFF
TRBJ1-2 | TRBV18 | CASSPPMGQGEYSYTF
TRBJ1-1 | TRBV2 | CASSSQTGLRAFF
TRBJ1-6 | TRBV9 | CASSAAGSYSPLHF
TRBJ2-7 | TRBV18 | CASSHGTTSYEQYF
TRBJ1-6 | TRBV28 | CASMGASSSPLHF
TRBJ2-1 | TRBV30 | CAWKGQAYNEQFF
TRBJ1-5 | TRBV19 | CASTLSGGGNQPQHF
TRBJ1-5 | TRBV6-2/TRBV6-3 | CASSTGFSNSNQPQHF
TRBJ1-4 | TRBV11-2 | CASRVEGTEKLFF
TRBJ2-7 | TRBV6-5 | CASSTGQGTYEQYF
TRBJ2-3 | TRBV7-3 | CASSLLPLAGVLDTQYF
TRBJ2-3 | TRBV5-6 | CASSVGLAGVGSTDTQYF
TRBJ2-1 | TRBV9 | CASSPEGLPIDEQFF
TRBJ1-1 | TRBV7-3 | CASSPGGADTEAFF
TRBJ1-4 | TRBV28 | CASRDSGGEDEKLFF
TRBJ1-2 | TRBV28 | CASIPGQGHGYTF
TRBJ2-5 | TRBV6-6 | CASSYSAETQYF
TRBJ1-2 | TRBV6-5 | CASRQTGYGYTF
TRBJ2-5 | TRBV19 | CATTSGRAWETQYF
TRBJ1-5 | TRBV28 | CAGGQGGWSNQPQHF
TRBJ1-6 | TRBV28 | CASSFRDRWVSPLHF
TRBJ1-6 | TRBV5-4 | CASSLGGVGHRSYNSPLHF
TRBJ1-5 | TRBV4-1 | CASSQGSSNQPQHF
TRBJ2-6 | TRBV11-3 | CASSHGTGGSGANVLTF
TRBJ2-1 | TRBV5-4 | CASSIGLAVGQDEQFF
TRBJ1-3 | TRBV5-1 | CASSPLGGEGNTIYF
TRBJ2-1 | TRBV28 | CASSAPGQAYNEQFF
TRBJ2-7 | TRBV12-1 | CASTREPKTPTYEQYF
TRBJ1-5 | TRBV28 | CASSLTGDPHQPQHF
TRBJ1-3 | TRBV5-4 | CASSSQGSGNTIYF
TRBJ2-2 | TRBV19 | CASSPGPNTGELFF
TRBJ1-4 | TRBV2 | CASRGWTGENEKLFF
TRBJ2-1 | TRBV9 | CASSITSGYNEQFF
TRBJ2-7 | TRBV15 | CATSRVSGRSSYEQYF